This T cell receptor (beta chain) stems from a study of OX40 agonist ivuxolimab in advanced cancers. Study in general: Dose-escalation patients were diagnosed with hepatocellular carcinoma, melanoma, renal cell cancer or head and neck cancer.

Sequencing was performed with immunoSEQ multiplex PCR; in TCRdb, only in-frame clones are kept and a portion is missing. Altogether 21,000 or so clones are present, 78% being singletons, with the ten largest covering roughly 17%. Whole-study results and caveats: Researchers did not determine the expanded peripheral T cells' antigen specificity.

Worth noting for this clone: Antigen specificity is unknown.

The CDR3 extends over 14 amino acids. V lost 5 bases and J lost 2, with 13 bases in between. Germline assignment: CDR1 SGHNT and CDR2 YENEEA. The starting material was CD4+ or CD8+ T cells sorted from blood, obtained in a trial of the OX40 agonist ivuxolimab. This receptor was obtained from an adult with an advanced solid tumor such as melanoma, head and neck, liver or kidney cancer. The genes are TRBV11-3 and TRBJ2-7; tentative D call: TRBD1 (6 bases). CDR3 in amino acids: CASSQEQGAYEQYF. In DNA, the CDR3 is TGTGCCAGCAGCCAAGAACAGGGAGCCTACGAGCAGTACTTC.